The rows below give T cell receptor beta chains drawn from one sample of a study of T cell changes during pregnancy in multiple sclerosis. Assay used: immunoSEQ multiplex PCR; TCRdb lists only in-frame clones, some missing. This table holds around 50,000 clones, approximately 93% found once. The input for sequencing was CD4+ T cells from peripheral blood mononuclear cells, taken in the first trimester of pregnancy. The receptors here all came from a female donor with multiple sclerosis, enrolled in a pregnancy study. Each CDR3 is given with its conserved first and last residue. Fields, in order: V gene, J gene, CDR3 protein.

TRBV11-2	TRBJ1-4	CASRRTGLNEKLFF
TRBV7-9	TRBJ1-1	CASSLGGRGNTEAFF
TRBV9	TRBJ2-1	CASSATSGGLNEQFF
TRBV18	TRBJ1-6	CASSPLGPRTGASPLHF
TRBV27	TRBJ1-5	CASSWGGSQPQHF
TRBV13	TRBJ2-7	CASSLGGQGLIRSYEQYF
TRBV21-1	TRBJ1-2	CASSRQDRAETYGYTF
TRBV10-3	TRBJ1-1	CAISATAPIGGNTEAFF
TRBV10-2	TRBJ2-1	CASSVILAGHNEQFF
TRBV25-1	TRBJ1-5	CASSDPASEQPQHF
TRBV12-5	TRBJ1-1	CASGQTGRGTEAFF
TRBV7-3	TRBJ2-2	CASSLSPSGGAGTGELFF
TRBV2	TRBJ2-5	CASKGSGRGVPETQYF
TRBV15	TRBJ1-1	CATSSGTGSGVNTEAFF
TRBV6-1	TRBJ2-1	CASSEISGFRDNEQFF
TRBV18	TRBJ1-1	CASSPSTGYTEAFF
TRBV5-3	TRBJ2-2	CARSTGGLGGELFF
TRBV5-6	TRBJ1-1	CASSFEGNTEAFF
TRBV15	TRBJ2-7	CATSRDSVYEQYF
TRBV7-8	TRBJ1-3	CASSHRASSGNTIYF
TRBV19	TRBJ2-3	CASSARSSTDTQYF
TRBV7-9	TRBJ1-5	CASSQDSNQPQHF
TRBV5-4	TRBJ1-1	CASSLYFSGNTEAFF
TRBV18	TRBJ1-1	CASSPDEGRTEAFF
TRBV5-1	TRBJ1-1	CASSIQGAETEAFF
TRBV21-1	TRBJ1-1	CASSWVGRGPQKNTEAFF
TRBV5-1	TRBJ2-3	CASSTGLAGYTDTQYF
TRBV12-5	TRBJ2-1	CASGTRENEQFF
TRBV6-5	TRBJ1-1	CASSYRQGPEAFF
TRBV29-1	TRBJ2-3	CSVGGGVPDTQYF
TRBV10-3	TRBJ2-3	CAIAPTGGGTDTQYF
TRBV19	TRBJ2-3	CASSIGRTTKTTDTQYF
TRBV5-1	TRBJ1-3	CASSFGQGKGNTIYF
TRBV7-2	TRBJ1-3	CASSKQVVSSGNTIYF
TRBV11-2	TRBJ2-5	CASSHVLGGAQETQYF
TRBV10-1	TRBJ2-2	CASSDPWGSTGELFF
TRBV2	TRBJ2-5	CASTDQETQYF
TRBV2	TRBJ2-1	CASQTRTRAASNEQFF
TRBV9	TRBJ2-1	CASSEPGLASTMSSSPQFF
TRBV7-9	TRBJ1-5	CASSADRLGNQPQHF
TRBV5-5	TRBJ1-6	CASSSHLQVTNSPLHF